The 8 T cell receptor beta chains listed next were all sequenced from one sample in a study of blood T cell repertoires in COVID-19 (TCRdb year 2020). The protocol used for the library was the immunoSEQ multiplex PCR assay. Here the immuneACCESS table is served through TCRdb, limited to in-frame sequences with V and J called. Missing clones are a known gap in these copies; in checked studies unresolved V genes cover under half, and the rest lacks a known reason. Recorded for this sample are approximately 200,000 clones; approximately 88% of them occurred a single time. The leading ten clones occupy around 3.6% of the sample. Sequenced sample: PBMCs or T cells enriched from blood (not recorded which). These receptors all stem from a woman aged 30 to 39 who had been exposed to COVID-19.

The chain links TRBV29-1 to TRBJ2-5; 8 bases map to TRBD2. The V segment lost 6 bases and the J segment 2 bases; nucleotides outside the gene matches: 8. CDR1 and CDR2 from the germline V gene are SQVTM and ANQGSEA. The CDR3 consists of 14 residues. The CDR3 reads CSVSPASGQETQYF. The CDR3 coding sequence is TGCAGCGTGAGCCCTGCTAGCGGGCAAGAGACCCAGTACTTC.

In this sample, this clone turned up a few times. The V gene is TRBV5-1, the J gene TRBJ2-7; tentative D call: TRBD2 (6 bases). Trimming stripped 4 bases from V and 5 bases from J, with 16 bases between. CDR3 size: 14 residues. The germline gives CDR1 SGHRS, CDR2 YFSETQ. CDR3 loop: CASSPLAGLDEQYF. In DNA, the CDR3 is TGCGCCAGCAGCCCCCTCGCGGGGCTCGACGAGCAGTACTTC.

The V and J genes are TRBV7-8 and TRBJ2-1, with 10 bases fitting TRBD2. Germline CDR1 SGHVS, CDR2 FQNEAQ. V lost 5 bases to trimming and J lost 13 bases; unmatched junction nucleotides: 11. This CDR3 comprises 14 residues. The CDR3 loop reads CASSTWTSGSFQFF. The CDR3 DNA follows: TGTGCCAGCAGCACCTGGACTAGCGGAAGCTTTCAGTTCTTC.

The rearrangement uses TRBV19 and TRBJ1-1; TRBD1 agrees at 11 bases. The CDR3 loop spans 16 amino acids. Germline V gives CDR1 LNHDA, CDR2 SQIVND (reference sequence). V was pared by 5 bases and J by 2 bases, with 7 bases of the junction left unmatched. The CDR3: CASSPGDRGFNTEAFF. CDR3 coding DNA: TGTGCCAGTAGTCCCGGGGACAGGGGGTTTAACACTGAAGCTTTCTTT.

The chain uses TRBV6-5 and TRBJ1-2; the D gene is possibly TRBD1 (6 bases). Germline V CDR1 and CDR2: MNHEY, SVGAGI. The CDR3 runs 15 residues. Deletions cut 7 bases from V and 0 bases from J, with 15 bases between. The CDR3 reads CASTYFRTANYGYTF. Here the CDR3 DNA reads TGTGCCAGCACCTACTTTAGGACAGCTAACTATGGCTACACCTTC.

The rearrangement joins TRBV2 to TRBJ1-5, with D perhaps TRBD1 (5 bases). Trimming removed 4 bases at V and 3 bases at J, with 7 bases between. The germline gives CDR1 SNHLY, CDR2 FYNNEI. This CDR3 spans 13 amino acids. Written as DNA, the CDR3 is TGTGCCAGCAGTGGGGGCCACAATCAGCCCCAGCATTTT. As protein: CASSGGHNQPQHF. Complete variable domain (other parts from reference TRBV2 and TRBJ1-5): EPEVTQTPSHQVTQMGQEVILRCVPISNHLYFYWYRQILGQKVEFLVSFYNNEISEKSEIFDDQFSVERPDGSNFTLKIRSTKLEDSAMYFCASSGGHNQPQHFGDGTRLSIL.

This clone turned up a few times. CDR3: CASSLTGSGEDTQYF. The CDR3 region has the DNA TGTGCCAGCAGTTTAACGGGTAGCGGGGAAGATACGCAGTATTTT. The genes are TRBV27 and TRBJ2-3, with 8 bases identical to TRBD2. This CDR3 has 15 residues. Germline-derived CDR1 and CDR2 are MNHEY and SMNVEV (reference sequence). With 2 bases clipped from V and 5 bases from J, the junction kept 6 bases outside the gene matches.

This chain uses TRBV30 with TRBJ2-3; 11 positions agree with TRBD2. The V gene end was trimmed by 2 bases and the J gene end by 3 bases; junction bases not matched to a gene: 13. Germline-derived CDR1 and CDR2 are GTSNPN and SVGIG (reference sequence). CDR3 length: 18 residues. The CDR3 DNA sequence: TGTGCCTGGAGTTTTATAGCGGGAGGGCCGAGTGGTACAGATACGCAGTATTTT. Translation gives CAWSFIAGGPSGTDTQYF.